These T cell receptor beta chains were read from a single sample in a study of T cells in Graves' hyperthyroidism and ophthalmopathy. Via MiXCR, TCRdb re-called the multiplex PCR reads, giving one row per CDR3 protein. The sample lists about 380,000 distinct CDR3 sequences, around 20% occurring once. Source material: blood. The receptors originated from a man younger than 35 with Graves' ophthalmopathy. CDR3s include the opening cysteine and the closing phenylalanine or tryptophan. The D gene is left open where the match is weak. Where a row states a size, it is once, few, many or the class of an expanded clone; other rows omit it.

CDR3nt: TGCGCCAGCAGCTTGTTTGGCGGGGGGGCCGTAGAGACCCAGTACTTC
CDR3aa: CASSLFGGGAVETQYF
d_gene: TRBD2
j_gene: TRBJ2-5
abundance: NA
v_gene: TRBV5-1

CDR3nt: TGTGCCAGCAGCTCCCGACAGGGTTCGTCCCAGCATTTT
CDR3aa: CASSSRQGSSQHF
d_gene: TRBD1
j_gene: TRBJ1-5
abundance: few
v_gene: TRBV7-3

CDR3nt: TGTGCCAGCAGTGAACTGGAAAACTATGGCTACACCTTC
CDR3aa: CASSELENYGYTF
d_gene: NA
j_gene: TRBJ1-2
abundance: few
v_gene: TRBV25-1

CDR3nt: TGCGCCAGCAGCCAGGCTACGTCCGGTGGTCAGCCCCAGCATTTT
CDR3aa: CASSQATSGGQPQHF
d_gene: NA
j_gene: TRBJ1-5
abundance: NA
v_gene: TRBV4-1

CDR3nt: TGTGCCACCAGCAGAGATCTTTCGGGACAGGTGACCGGGGAGCTGTTTTTT
CDR3aa: CATSRDLSGQVTGELFF
d_gene: TRBD1
j_gene: TRBJ2-2
abundance: few
v_gene: TRBV15

CDR3nt: TGCAGTGCCTACCTCGGGGCGTCGGGCTACGAGCAGTACTTC
CDR3aa: CSAYLGASGYEQYF
d_gene: NA
j_gene: TRBJ2-7
abundance: few
v_gene: TRBV20-1

CDR3nt: TGTGCCAGCAGGGCCACAGGGACAGATACGCAGTATTTT
CDR3aa: CASRATGTDTQYF
d_gene: NA
j_gene: TRBJ2-3
abundance: NA
v_gene: TRBV6-2/TRBV6-3

CDR3nt: TGTGCCAGCAGCCCGAATTCGCAGGGATCCTACAATGAGCAGTTCTTC
CDR3aa: CASSPNSQGSYNEQFF
d_gene: NA
j_gene: TRBJ2-1
abundance: NA
v_gene: TRBV7-3

CDR3nt: TGTGCCAGCTCACCGTCGGAGGAGATGAACACTGAAGCTTTCTTT
CDR3aa: CASSPSEEMNTEAFF
d_gene: NA
j_gene: TRBJ1-1
abundance: many
v_gene: TRBV18

CDR3nt: TGTGCCAGCGAGTCTAGCGGGGATACGCAGTATTTT
CDR3aa: CASESSGDTQYF
d_gene: TRBD2
j_gene: TRBJ2-3
abundance: many
v_gene: TRBV11-2

CDR3nt: TGTGCCAGCAGCATTCGTAAAAAGGGGTTTCTTCTCTTACGCAATCAGCCCCAGCATTTT
CDR3aa: CASSIRKKGFLLLRNQPQHF
d_gene: NA
j_gene: TRBJ1-5
abundance: many
v_gene: TRBV28

CDR3nt: TGTGCCAGCAGTCGAAGTCGGGACGCCTTCAGAGATACGCAGTATTTT
CDR3aa: CASSRSRDAFRDTQYF
d_gene: NA
j_gene: TRBJ2-3
abundance: many
v_gene: TRBV11-2

CDR3nt: TGCGCCAGCAGCCAGTTAGCGGGGATGGGAGAGCAGTACTTC
CDR3aa: CASSQLAGMGEQYF
d_gene: TRBD2
j_gene: TRBJ2-7
abundance: NA
v_gene: TRBV4-1

CDR3nt: TGTGCCTCGGAACCGCCCAGGGGGGCTGGGGCCAACGTCCTGACTTTC
CDR3aa: CASEPPRGAGANVLTF
d_gene: NA
j_gene: TRBJ2-6
abundance: few
v_gene: TRBV5-4

CDR3nt: TGTGCCAGCAGCCCAAAAGGTGTCACTGAAGCTTTCTTT
CDR3aa: CASSPKGVTEAFF
d_gene: NA
j_gene: TRBJ1-1
abundance: many
v_gene: TRBV12-3/TRBV12-4

CDR3nt: TGTGCCAGCAGTGAGTCCGGTCCTTCTGGGGCCAACGTCCTGACTTTC
CDR3aa: CASSESGPSGANVLTF
d_gene: NA
j_gene: TRBJ2-6
abundance: many
v_gene: TRBV2

CDR3nt: TGCGCCAGCAGCCTTGCCGCTAGCGGGGAGAACACCGGGGAGCTGTTTTTT
CDR3aa: CASSLAASGENTGELFF
d_gene: TRBD2
j_gene: TRBJ2-2
abundance: many
v_gene: TRBV5-1

CDR3nt: TGTGCCAGCAGTTCCCGGGACAGTAATCAGCCCCAGCATTTT
CDR3aa: CASSSRDSNQPQHF
d_gene: TRBD1
j_gene: TRBJ1-5
abundance: many
v_gene: TRBV6-1

CDR3nt: TGTGCCAGCATCCTGGACACCTCCTACGAGCAGTACTTC
CDR3aa: CASILDTSYEQYF
d_gene: NA
j_gene: TRBJ2-7
abundance: few
v_gene: TRBV7-9

CDR3nt: TGTGCCAGCAGTTTATCGACGATCTATGGCTACACCTTC
CDR3aa: CASSLSTIYGYTF
d_gene: NA
j_gene: TRBJ1-2
abundance: many
v_gene: TRBV28

CDR3nt: TGCAGTGCTAGCGAGGGATCCACGAACACTGAAGCTTTCTTT
CDR3aa: CSASEGSTNTEAFF
d_gene: NA
j_gene: TRBJ1-1
abundance: many
v_gene: TRBV20-1

CDR3nt: TGTGCCAGCAGTTTATTGGGGGCTAGCGGGGCAGATACGCAGTATTTT
CDR3aa: CASSLLGASGADTQYF
d_gene: TRBD2
j_gene: TRBJ2-3
abundance: NA
v_gene: TRBV28

CDR3nt: TGTGCCAGCAGCTTAGGGCACGGCCCTAAAGGCTACACCTTC
CDR3aa: CASSLGHGPKGYTF
d_gene: NA
j_gene: TRBJ1-2
abundance: many
v_gene: TRBV7-9